Listed below are T cell receptor beta chains from one sample, sequenced in a study of T cell responses to AZD1222 COVID-19 vaccine. Clones were read by immunoSEQ multiplex PCR, and TCRdb kept only the in-frame ones, dropping some. Of 85,000 to 100,000 clones in the sample, 86% are singletons; the top ten hold 9.5% to 13%. Sequencing used peripheral blood, obtained on day 0 of AZD1222 vaccination. The receptors originated from an adult in good health. Each CDR3 is given with its conserved first and last residue. The D gene is left open where the match is weak. Not all rows give a size; the values are once, few, many and, for expanded clones, a class.

V,size,J,D,CDR3,DNA
TRBV19,.,TRBJ1-5,.,CASSTLGGSNQPQHF,TGTGCCAGTAGTACCCTGGGAGGCTCCAATCAGCCCCAGCATTTT
TRBV11-3,.,TRBJ1-2,.,CASSLKGTPPLAQRRSGYTF,TGTGCCAGCAGCTTAAAGGGGACCCCCCCCCTGGCACAGCGAAGGAGTGGCTACACCTTC
TRBV18,.,TRBJ2-1,TRBD2,CASSPGGLAFNEQFF,TGTGCCAGCTCACCGGGAGGACTAGCGTTCAATGAGCAGTTCTTC
TRBV18,.,TRBJ1-2,TRBD1,CASSPGQGGYYGYTF,TGTGCCAGCTCACCTGGACAGGGAGGTTACTATGGCTACACCTTC
TRBV6-1,.,TRBJ2-3,TRBD2,CASSEAGGPYPQYF,TGTGCCAGCAGTGAAGCGGGAGGGCCTTATCCGCAGTATTTT
TRBV28,few,TRBJ1-2,.,CASRRPDRTNYGYTF,TGTGCCAGCAGACGCCCTGACAGGACTAACTATGGCTACACCTTC
TRBV27,.,TRBJ2-5,TRBD2,CASSLLGGANAETQYF,TGTGCCAGCAGTTTGCTCGGGGGGGCCAACGCCGAGACCCAGTACTTC
TRBV7-3,.,TRBJ2-2,TRBD2,CASSLTSGRTNTGELFF,TGTGCCAGCAGCTTAACTAGCGGGAGGACGAACACCGGGGAGCTGTTTTTT
TRBV19,.,TRBJ2-7,TRBD2,CASSPSLAAYEQYF,TGTGCCAGTAGTCCATCCCTAGCGGCCTACGAGCAGTACTTC
TRBV6-5,.,TRBJ1-4,.,CASSPGTRGEKLFF,TGTGCCAGCAGCCCAGGGACAAGGGGCGAAAAACTGTTTTTT
TRBV11-2,.,TRBJ1-1,.,CASSSLQGGTTEAFF,TGTGCCAGCAGCTCCCTACAGGGAGGAACTACTGAAGCTTTCTTT
TRBV28,.,TRBJ1-4,.,CASSLPPTNEKLFF,TGTGCCAGCAGTTTACCCCCAACTAATGAAAAACTGTTTTTT
TRBV15,.,TRBJ1-5,.,CATKSGRYSNQPQHF,TGTGCCACCAAAAGTGGCCGTTATAGCAATCAGCCCCAGCATTTT
TRBV29-1,.,TRBJ2-7,TRBD1,CSVAPTGAGYEQYF,TGCAGCGTTGCCCCCACAGGGGCTGGATACGAGCAGTACTTC
TRBV28,.,TRBJ2-7,.,CACGRDQAYEQYF,TGTGCCTGTGGAAGGGACCAGGCCTACGAGCAGTACTTC
TRBV3-1/TRBV3-2,.,TRBJ2-1,.,CASSQAYEQFF,TGTGCCAGCAGCCAAGCCTATGAGCAGTTCTTC
TRBV5-4,.,TRBJ1-4,.,CASSQSGLQGREKLFF,TGTGCCAGCAGCCAATCGGGACTCCAGGGCCGGGAAAAACTGTTTTTT
TRBV11-2,.,TRBJ2-5,.,CASSLLRGQETQYF,TGTGCCAGCAGCTTACTTCGTGGGCAAGAGACCCAGTACTTC
TRBV11-2,.,TRBJ2-1,TRBD2,CASSLDGVAGYEQFF,TGTGCCAGCAGCTTAGACGGGGTAGCGGGGTATGAGCAGTTCTTC
TRBV28,.,TRBJ1-1,.,CASSLMQGLGTEAFF,TGTGCCAGCAGTTTGATGCAGGGGCTTGGCACTGAAGCTTTCTTT
TRBV6-6,.,TRBJ2-7,.,CASSYFTAYEQYF,TGTGCCAGCAGTTATTTTACCGCCTACGAGCAGTACTTC
TRBV19,.,TRBJ2-7,TRBD1,CASRPGTGYYEQYF,TGTGCCAGTCGTCCCGGGACAGGGTACTACGAGCAGTACTTC
TRBV13,.,TRBJ1-3,.,CASSLGTGYDTIYF,TGTGCCAGCAGCTTAGGCACAGGGTACGACACCATATATTTT
TRBV7-9,few,TRBJ1-1,TRBD1,CASSFSGGEGEAFF,TGTGCCAGCAGCTTTTCAGGGGGCGAGGGTGAAGCTTTCTTT
TRBV7-2,.,TRBJ2-3,TRBD2,CASSLIGLAGHF,TGTGCCAGCAGCTTAATAGGACTAGCAGGGCATTTT
TRBV7-9,.,TRBJ2-5,TRBD2,CASTRGLGLAGGPETQYF,TGTGCCAGCACCCGGGGCTTGGGACTAGCGGGAGGGCCAGAGACCCAGTACTTC
TRBV5-1,.,TRBJ1-1,.,CASTYDPGNTEAFF,TGCGCCAGCACCTATGATCCGGGGAACACTGAAGCTTTCTTT
TRBV2,.,TRBJ2-5,.,CASLRAHQETQYF,TGTGCCTCACTCCGGGCCCACCAAGAGACCCAGTACTTC
TRBV21-1,.,TRBJ2-3,.,CASDGSGNQGSTDTQYF,TGTGCCAGCGATGGCTCGGGTAACCAGGGTAGCACAGATACGCAGTATTTT
TRBV15,.,TRBJ1-6,TRBD1,CASRDSYNSPLHF,TGTGCCAGCCGGGACAGTTATAATTCACCCCTCCACTTT
TRBV7-2,.,TRBJ1-6,TRBD1,CASSPRQGNSPLHF,TGTGCCAGCAGCCCCCGACAGGGGAATTCACCCCTCCACTTT
TRBV11-3,.,TRBJ1-2,TRBD1,CASSSTGRYGYTF,TGTGCCAGCAGCTCGACAGGGAGGTATGGCTACACCTTC
TRBV5-1,.,TRBJ2-1,TRBD2,CASNPMGGDAYNEQFF,TGCGCCAGCAACCCCATGGGGGGGGATGCCTACAATGAGCAGTTCTTC
TRBV15,.,TRBJ2-7,TRBD2,CATSSLAGDGYEQYF,TGTGCCACCAGCAGTTTAGCGGGAGACGGCTACGAGCAGTACTTC
TRBV27,.,TRBJ1-6,TRBD1,CASSLGTAVDNSPLHF,TGTGCCAGCAGTCTGGGGACAGCCGTAGATAATTCACCCCTCCACTTT
TRBV5-6,.,TRBJ1-2,.,CASSLENYLYTF,TGTGCCAGCAGCTTGGAGAATTACCTCTACACCTTC
TRBV7-8,.,TRBJ2-7,.,CASSQEALSSYEQYF,TGTGCCAGCAGCCAAGAGGCACTAAGCTCCTACGAGCAGTACTTC
TRBV7-7,.,TRBJ1-4,.,CASSSPPGANEKLFF,TGTGCTAGCAGCTCCCCCCCAGGGGCTAATGAAAAACTGTTTTTT
TRBV7-2,.,TRBJ1-1,.,CASSSNGHPTEAFF,TGTGCCAGCAGCTCGAACGGCCACCCTACTGAAGCTTTCTTT
TRBV9,.,TRBJ2-2,.,CASTPRTGELFF,TGTGCCAGCACCCCCCGGACCGGGGAGCTGTTTTTT
TRBV30,.,TRBJ2-7,.,CAWSNLLRGVSYEQYF,TGTGCCTGGAGTAACCTTCTCAGGGGGGTCTCCTACGAGCAGTACTTC
TRBV28,once,TRBJ2-7,TRBD2,CASSPGLATLKQYF,TGTGCCAGCAGTCCGGGACTAGCGACCCTCAAGCAGTACTTC
TRBV19,.,TRBJ2-5,.,CASSIRGDPGETQYF,TGTGCCAGTAGTATCAGAGGGGACCCGGGGGAGACCCAGTACTTC
TRBV6-6,many,TRBJ2-5,TRBD1,CASSRQGVETQYF,TGTGCCAGCTCCCGACAGGGGGTAGAGACCCAGTACTTC
TRBV3-1/TRBV3-2,.,TRBJ1-4,.,CASRDLTEKLFF,TGTGCCAGCCGGGACTTGACGGAAAAACTGTTTTTT
TRBV12-3/TRBV12-4,.,TRBJ1-5,.,CASSLSLDQPQHF,TGTGCCAGCAGCTTATCTCTCGATCAGCCCCAGCATTTT
TRBV28,few,TRBJ2-5,.,CASSFPGTETQYF,TGTGCCAGCAGTTTCCCAGGGACAGAGACCCAGTACTTC
TRBV7-2,.,TRBJ2-7,TRBD2,CASSRSSGGTPYEQYF,TGTGCCAGCAGCAGGTCTAGCGGGGGGACGCCCTACGAGCAGTACTTC
TRBV2,.,TRBJ1-1,.,CASRSRDTYTEAFF,TGTGCCAGCAGATCCCGGGACACTTACACTGAAGCTTTCTTT
TRBV7-2,.,TRBJ1-2,.,CASSLEGDGYTF,TGTGCCAGCAGCCTAGAAGGGGATGGCTACACCTTC
TRBV2,once,TRBJ1-5,.,CASSAMTSRNQPQHF,TGTGCCAGCAGTGCTATGACATCCCGTAATCAGCCCCAGCATTTT
TRBV19,.,TRBJ1-1,.,CASSMGANTEAFF,TGTGCCAGTAGTATGGGGGCAAACACTGAAGCTTTCTTT